Listed below are T cell receptor beta chains from one sample, sequenced in a study of shared clonotypes between healthy human individuals. The data were produced by immunoSEQ multiplex PCR, yet TCRdb's version contains in-frame clones alone and is incomplete. The data hold over 700,000 clones, with roughly 72% observed a single time. Sequencing used memory CD4+ T cells sorted from blood. These receptors all stem from a woman aged 30 to 39 in good health. Each CDR3 is given with its conserved first and last residue. Clone size is shown for a subset of rows, as once, few, many or a class of expanded clone.

v_gene	j_gene	abundance	CDR3aa
TRBV5-1	TRBJ1-2	.	CASSLNRELYGYTF
TRBV6-1	TRBJ2-7	few	CASSEALALYYEQYF
TRBV5-4	TRBJ2-1	few	CASSLAGTSGRAPFF
TRBV14	TRBJ2-3	.	CASSQVGGASTDTQYF
TRBV11-2	TRBJ2-1	.	CASSQAGGLGYNEQFF
TRBV7-9	TRBJ2-3	.	CASSLLKSGTDTQYF
TRBV20-1	TRBJ2-7	.	CSAYNYEQYF
TRBV7-2	.	.	CASSLEAGPTYEQYF
TRBV6-5	TRBJ2-3	.	CASSSPGHLTQYF
TRBV30	TRBJ2-7	once	CAWSKRQGALEQYF
TRBV6-8	TRBJ2-6	.	CASSYEAGSSGANVLTF
TRBV11-2	TRBJ2-5	.	CASTSLKVQETQYF
TRBV6-1	TRBJ1-4	.	CAILQGLNEKLFF
TRBV4-2	TRBJ1-4	few	CASSLDDSALGEKLFF
TRBV6-1	TRBJ2-5	.	CASSEGGTSGRTEETQYF
TRBV29-1	TRBJ1-1	.	CSVARQEDTEAFF
TRBV27	TRBJ2-1	.	CASSSGYYNEQFF
TRBV6-5	TRBJ2-5	.	CANLTSGGQETQYF
TRBV15	TRBJ2-1	few	CATSRGDRVEQFF
TRBV29-1	TRBJ2-1	.	CSMGTRYNEQFF
TRBV11-3	TRBJ2-2	.	CASSSVGSANTGELFF
TRBV28	TRBJ1-6	many	CASSLGGQQSSPLHF
TRBV6-5	TRBJ2-2	.	CASSYGRRPNTGELFF
TRBV27	TRBJ2-7	many	CASSYRGTDLYEQYF
TRBV19	TRBJ1-3	few	CASSMTGTPLGNTIYF
TRBV5-1	TRBJ1-1	few	CASSLAWVREGAFF
TRBV4-1	TRBJ1-2	.	CASSQDRAYGYTF
TRBV21-1	TRBJ1-1	.	CATEGAEKGNTEAFF
TRBV28	TRBJ1-2	.	CASRDGQGRGGYTF
TRBV28	TRBJ1-4	.	CASSKQWYEKLFF
TRBV6-1	TRBJ2-5	few	CASSEQGSETQYF
TRBV23-1	TRBJ1-2	.	CASSQSCSRNHPLANYGYTF
TRBV27	TRBJ2-2	.	CASSLIRGAGELFF